These T cell receptor beta chains were read from a single sample in a study of siplizumab effects on memory and regulatory T cells. Only in-frame clones appear in the TCRdb table, and some are missing; sequencing was by immunoSEQ multiplex PCR. The table shows about 70,000 clones, with 88% occurring only once. The sample was Tregs sorted from blood. The receptor set was obtained from a human donor in good health. The CDR3 runs from the conserved cysteine through the conserved F or W. The order of the fields is J gene, clone size, D gene, V gene, CDR3 DNA, CDR3 protein. The D gene is left open where the match is weak. A clone size is listed for some rows: how often the clone was seen (once, few, many), or a class if it is expanded.

TRBJ2-1 . TRBD2 TRBV2 TGTGCCTCTCGGTGGAGGAGCGCTCCGGGAGGGCCGGACAATGAGCAGTTCTTC CASRWRSAPGGPDNEQFF
TRBJ2-1 few TRBD2 TRBV15 TGTGCCACCAGCAGAGGGGGGACTAGCGGGAGTTGGAAAAATGAGCAGTTCTTC CATSRGGTSGSWKNEQFF
TRBJ2-1 . . TRBV29-1 TGCAGCGTTTTAGGGTTCGCTAACAATGAGCAGTTCTTC CSVLGFANNEQFF
TRBJ1-1 . . TRBV5-1 TGCGCCAGCAGCTTCGGGTCAGCTGAAGCTTTCTTT CASSFGSAEAFF
TRBJ2-3 . TRBD2 TRBV11-3 TGTGCCAGCAGCGACGCGATAGCGGGAGCCGCAGATACGCAGTATTTT CASSDAIAGAADTQYF
TRBJ2-3 once . TRBV11-3 TGTGCCAGCAGCTTTGTGGGTGGGGGGGATACGCAGTATTTT CASSFVGGGDTQYF
TRBJ1-1 . . TRBV29-1 TGCAGCGTTATTTCACGGGGGCTGCACACTGAAGCTTTCTTT CSVISRGLHTEAFF
TRBJ2-2 medium-sized TRBD2 TRBV5-1 TGCGCCAGCAGCTTGGCCCATAGCGGGAGTAACACCGGGGAGCTGTTTTTT CASSLAHSGSNTGELFF
TRBJ1-4 . . TRBV5-1 TGCGCCAGCTGTGACATCCCGGCTCAAGAAAAACTGTTTTTT CASCDIPAQEKLFF
TRBJ2-1 . . TRBV9 TGTGCCAGCAGCCCCCTGAGACTTCCCTCCTACAATGAGCAGTTCTTC CASSPLRLPSYNEQFF
TRBJ2-3 . TRBD2 TRBV29-1 TGCAGCGTTGAGGTTCGCGCGGGAGAAGATACGCAGTATTTT CSVEVRAGEDTQYF
TRBJ1-4 . . TRBV6-1 TGTGCCAGCAGGGTGGCAGGGGAAAATGAAAAACTGTTTTTT CASRVAGENEKLFF
TRBJ2-1 . TRBD2 TRBV9 TGTGCCAGCAGCTCCGGGACTAGCGGAAACAATGAGCAGTTCTTC CASSSGTSGNNEQFF
TRBJ2-7 . TRBD2 TRBV4-3 TGCGCCAGCAGCCGAGGGACTAGCGGATACGAGCAGTACTTC CASSRGTSGYEQYF
TRBJ2-4 . TRBD2 TRBV5-1 TGCGCCAGCAGCTTGGTAGGGACTAGCGGGAGGATGGAAAACATTCAGTACTTC CASSLVGTSGRMENIQYF